Reported below is one TCR beta chain. This record comes from a study of blood T cells in healthy people across ages. A second PCR of roughly 7 to 11 cycles used a sample-barcoded 5' primer and a J-beta primer mix. One entry per CDR3 protein, called by TCRdb with MiXCR from the 5' RACE reads. The sample includes 700,000 to 1,000,000 distinct CDR3 sequences, around two fifths of them seen just once. The V end lost 4 bases, the J end lost 9 bases, and 16 bases lay between the germline ends. Germline CDR1 and CDR2: LGHDT and YNNKEL (reference sequence). The CDR3 length is 14 residues. The receptor's source is a man between 60 and 75 years old in good health. The specimen sequenced was blood. The chain joins TRBV3-1 to TRBJ2-1; possibly TRBD1 or TRBD2 for D (5 bases each). DNA for the CDR3: TGTGCCAGCAGCCCGGGACCAGCCAGAGGTGAGCAGTTCTTC. It translates to CASSPGPARGEQFF.